Sequencing of this TCR beta chain was carried out in a study of early stage breast cancer tumors. Points from the study as a whole: Commonly generated sequences made up most enriched TCRB sequences shared between patients. Compared with adjacent normal breast, tumors showed 2 to 2.5-fold denser, more clonal T cells.

V lost 6 bases to trimming and J lost 6 bases, with 18 bases between them. Germline CDR1 MNHNY, CDR2 SVGAGI (reference sequence). The CDR3 is made up of 14 amino acids. This normal breast sample came from a site roughly 1.8-4 cm away from the tumor. Assay: immunoSEQ multiplex PCR; the TCRdb copy retains only in-frame clones and omits some. The sample consists of about 9,700 clones, around 76% of them appearing once. Points on this clone: What it recognizes is unknown.

The source is a person aged 35-55 years with breast cancer. Sequencing was carried out using normal breast tissue next to the tumor. V gene TRBV6-6 combines with J gene TRBJ2-7, with D hard to call. The CDR3 loop is CASSLTEKLTEQYF. In nucleotides, the CDR3 is TGTGCCAGCAGCCTGACTGAAAAACTAACCGAGCAGTACTTC.